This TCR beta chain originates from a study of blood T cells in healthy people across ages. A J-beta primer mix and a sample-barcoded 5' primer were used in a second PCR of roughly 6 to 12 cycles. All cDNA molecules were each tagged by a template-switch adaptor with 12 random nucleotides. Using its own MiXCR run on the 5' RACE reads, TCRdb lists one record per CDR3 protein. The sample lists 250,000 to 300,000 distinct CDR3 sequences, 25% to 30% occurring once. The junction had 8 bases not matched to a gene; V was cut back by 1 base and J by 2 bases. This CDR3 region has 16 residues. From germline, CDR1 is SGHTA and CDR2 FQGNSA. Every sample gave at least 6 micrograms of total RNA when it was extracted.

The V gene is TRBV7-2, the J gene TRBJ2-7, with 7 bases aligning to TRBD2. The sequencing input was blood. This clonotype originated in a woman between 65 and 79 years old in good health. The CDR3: CASSLGSSGKAYEQYF. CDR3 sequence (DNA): TGTGCCAGCAGCTTAGGGTCTAGCGGAAAAGCCTACGAGCAGTACTTC. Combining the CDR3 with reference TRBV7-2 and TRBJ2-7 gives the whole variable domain GAGVSQSPSNKVTEKGKDVELRCDPISGHTALYWYRQSLGQGLEFLIYFQGNSAPDKSGLPSDRFSAERTGGSVSTLTIQRTQQEDSAVYLCASSLGSSGKAYEQYFGPGTRLTVT.